Each of the 29 T cell receptor beta chains below was sequenced from the same sample in a study of T cell clonality in common variable immunodeficiency. Assay: immunoSEQ multiplex PCR; the TCRdb copy retains only in-frame clones and omits some. The sample includes around 40,000 clones, none of them occurring once. The sample consisted of peripheral blood mononuclear cells. These receptors were collected from a person between 18 and 75 years old in good health.

This clone was observed many times. The CDR3 is cut off 3 residues early in the read; its end comes from the germline J gene. The V and J genes are TRBV20-1 and TRBJ2-5; D may be TRBD2 (6 bases). Germline V gene lookup returns CDR1 DFQATT and CDR2 SNEGSKA (reference sequence). V was clipped by 5 bases and J by 3 bases, with 16 bases between them. The CDR3 totals 14 residues. The CDR3 spells CSAAAPRDKETQYF. The covered CDR3 bases are TGCAGTGCTGCGGCCCCGCGGGATAAAGAGACC.

This clone occurred many times. CDR3: CASSPSTSGRTDTQYF. CDR3 DNA, as far as it was read: TGTGCCAGCAGCCCTTCGACTAGCGGTCGCACAGATACG. The rearrangement joins TRBV9 to TRBJ2-3, with TRBD2 matching over 9 bases. From the germline J gene comes the end of the CDR3, since the read stops 3 residues before it. V was clipped by 4 bases and J by 1 base; unmatched bases: 7. Germline assignment: CDR1 SGDLS and CDR2 YYNGEE. The CDR3 totals 16 residues. Drawing the rest from reference TRBV9 and TRBJ2-3, the complete variable domain is DSGVTQTPKHLITATGQRVTLRCSPRSGDLSVYWYQQSLDQGLQFLIQYYNGEERAKGNILERFSAQQFPDLHSELNLSSLELGDSALYFCASSPSTSGRTDTQYFGPGTRLTVL.

This clone has more than one count but fewer than ten. The CDR3 end is not reached by the read, which stops 3 residues before it; the germline J gene fills it in. The V and J genes are TRBV2 and TRBJ1-4, with D hard to call. CDR1 and CDR2 (germline): SNHLY, FYNNEI. The CDR3 consists of 16 residues. Trimming left V 2 bases short and J 8 bases short, with 18 bases between. This chain's CDR3 is CASSETSTLLLEKLFF. Incomplete CDR3 DNA: TGTGCCAGCAGTGAAACGTCTACGTTGCTTCTAGAAAAA.

This clone came up many times. The read halts 3 residues ahead of the CDR3 end, with the missing end drawn from the germline J gene. V usage is TRBV20-1 and J usage is TRBJ1-2, with D possibly TRBD1 on 6 matching bases. Trimming pared 0 bases from V and 7 bases from J, leaving 18 bases between. Looked up from germline, CDR1 is DFQATT and CDR2 is SNEGSKA (reference sequence). This CDR3 has 15 amino acids. CDR3 DNA, as far as it was read: TGCAGTGCTAGAGATCCCCAAACCGGACAGCCTGGC. This sequence encodes CSARDPQTGQPG. The full CDR3 is CSARDPQTGQPGYTF.

The table lists this clone with many counts. The read ends 3 residues shy of where the CDR3 ends; the end is completed using the germline J gene. V gene TRBV19 combines with J gene TRBJ1-5; the match to TRBD1 covers 9 bases. CDR1 LNHDA and CDR2 SQIVND come from the germline V gene (reference sequence). The trim removed 5 bases at V and 5 bases at J, leaving 10 bases unmatched. The CDR3 runs 16 residues. Partial CDR3 DNA: TGTGCCAGTAGTCCAACAGGGGGCGCCGGTTATCAGCCC. Encoded protein: CASSPTGGAGYQP. The CDR3 reads in full as CASSPTGGAGYQPQHF.

This clone was counted ten times or more. Here the CDR3 reads CAWAAYGYEQYF. The CDR3 bases that were read are TGTGCCTGGGCAGCCTACGGGTACGAG. V usage is TRBV30 and J usage is TRBJ2-7; D is unclear. Coverage ceases 3 residues before the CDR3 finishes, and the germline J gene fills in the end. The CDR3 is made up of 12 amino acids. Germline CDR1 reads GTSNPN; CDR2 reads SVGIG (reference sequence). Trimming removed 5 bases at V and 4 bases at J, with 12 bases between.

This clone was picked up a small number of times. A read error may account for a junction end that differs from germline. With the read ending 3 residues before the CDR3 end, the germline J gene is used to fill in that end. The identical CDR3 is also encoded by other nucleotide sequences in the sample. V usage is TRBV19 and J usage is TRBJ1-3; possible D gene TRBD1, 5 bases. Germline CDR1 reads LNHDA; CDR2 reads SQIVND (reference sequence). This CDR3 has 15 residues. This chain's CDR3 is CASSIRARSGNTIYF. The covered CDR3 bases are TGTGCCAGTAGTATCAGGGCCCGCTCTGGAAACACG.

With respect to this clone: The read halts 3 residues ahead of the CDR3 end, with the missing end drawn from the germline J gene. This chain joins TRBV2 and TRBJ1-3; perhaps TRBD1 as D (5 bases). Germline-derived CDR1 and CDR2 are SNHLY and FYNNEI. This CDR3 has 11 residues. The V gene lost 5 bases and the J gene lost 9 bases, with 8 bases spanning the gap. CDR3 in amino acids: CASSPGGTIYF. Incomplete CDR3 DNA: TGTGCCAGCAGTCCGGGGGGCACC.

In its sample, this clone was seen many times. Read coverage stops 3 residues before the CDR3 terminus; the germline J gene supplies the remainder. The V gene is TRBV19, the J gene TRBJ2-2, with unresolved D. CDR1 is LNHDA and CDR2 is SQIVND in the germline V gene (reference sequence). The CDR3 covers 15 residues. With 5 bases removed from V and 2 bases from J, the gap between germline ends came to 12 bases. The sequenced part of the CDR3 DNA is TGTGCCAGTAGTCCCCTAGGCCTCAACACCGGGGAG. This gives the protein CASSPLGLNTGE. The CDR3 in full is CASSPLGLNTGELFF.

This clone was seen repeatedly, ten times or more. The read is 3 residues too short to cover the CDR3 end, so that end is filled in from the germline J gene. The chain links TRBV7-9 to TRBJ2-5; TRBD1 is a possible D gene (5 bases). The ends were cut back, 2 bases at V and 5 bases at J, with 15 bases in the middle. This CDR3 is built from 15 residues. Germline CDR1 and CDR2: SEHNR and FQNEAQ (reference sequence). This CDR3 reads CASSLSQGASETQYF. The CDR3 bases that were read are TGTGCCAGCAGCTTATCCCAAGGGGCCTCCGAGACC.

This clone was counted many times. The read ends 3 residues shy of where the CDR3 ends; the end is completed using the germline J gene. The rearrangement uses TRBV7-9 and TRBJ2-7; no clear D. The CDR3 consists of 13 residues. V lost 5 bases and J 3 bases, leaving 11 bases between the germline ends. CDR1 is SEHNR and CDR2 is FQNEAQ in the germline V gene (reference sequence). The DNA read from the CDR3 is TGTGCCAGCAGCCCCCCCCGCGGCTACGAG. This gives the protein CASSPPRGYE. Given in full, the CDR3 is CASSPPRGYEQYF.

This clone was seen at least ten times. The missing CDR3 end, 3 residues past where the read stops, is filled in from the germline J gene. V gene TRBV5-1 combines with J gene TRBJ2-3; D remains ambiguous. This CDR3 is built from 14 residues. Trimming removed 1 base from V and 2 bases from J, with 8 bases in between. Germline loops: CDR1 SGHRS, CDR2 YFSETQ. The chain's CDR3 is CASSLSRPTDTQYF. The CDR3 DNA, read in part, is TGCGCCAGCAGCTTGTCGCGGCCCACAGATACG.

This clone has ten or more counts. The sequence runs out 3 residues before the end of the CDR3; the remainder is reconstructed from the germline J gene. The rearrangement links TRBV5-1 to TRBJ2-3; tentatively, D is TRBD2 (5 bases). Looked up from germline, CDR1 is SGHRS and CDR2 is YFSETQ. Deletions cut 0 bases from V and 0 bases from J, with 5 bases between. This CDR3 region has 14 residues. This chain's CDR3 is CASSLGTSTDTQYF. CDR3 bases read: TGCGCCAGCAGCTTGGGGACTAGCACAGATACG.

This clone has at least ten counts. The read comes to an end 3 residues before the CDR3 does, leaving the germline J gene to fill in the end. The V call is TRBV24-1, the J call TRBJ2-3, with D unclear. Germline assignment: CDR1 KGHDR and CDR2 SFDVKD. V dropped 4 bases and J dropped 3 bases, with 13 bases sitting between them. This CDR3 contains 15 residues. The CDR3 sequence: CATSDSTLVTDTQYF. The sequenced part of the CDR3 DNA is TGTGCCACCAGTGACTCGACCCTAGTAACAGATACG.

Many counts were recorded for this clone. The DNA ends 3 residues before the CDR3 does, and the rest of the CDR3 is filled in from the germline J gene. This chain links TRBV7-8 with TRBJ1-3, with D perhaps matching TRBD1 (6 bases). Germline V lookup: CDR1 SGHVS, CDR2 FQNEAQ. V was trimmed by 1 base and J by 4 bases, leaving 11 bases between them. CDR3 length: 15 residues. Incomplete CDR3 DNA: TGTGCCAGCAGCTTAGGGCAGGGGCGAGGAAACACC. The encoded protein is CASSLGQGRGNT. The CDR3 in full is CASSLGQGRGNTIYF.

In its sample, this clone was seen many times. The read terminates 3 residues before the CDR3 end, so the remaining end is supplied by the germline J gene. The chain recombines TRBV5-1 with TRBJ2-6; 11 bases match TRBD1. Trimming cost V 1 base and J 0 bases; bases outside gene matches: 3. The CDR3 contains 18 residues. Germline V gene data show CDR1 as SGHRS and CDR2 as YFSETQ. The CDR3 DNA, read in part, is TGCGCCAGCAGCTTGTACGGACAGGGGGCCTCTGGGGCCAACGTC. It specifies CASSLYGQGASGANV. From start to end, the CDR3 is CASSLYGQGASGANVLTF. Filled out from reference TRBV5-1 and TRBJ2-6, the complete variable domain reads KAGVTQTPRYLIKTRGQQVTLSCSPISGHRSVSWYQQTPGQGLQFLFEYFSETQRNKGNFPGRFSGRQFSNSRSEMNVSTLELGDSALYLCASSLYGQGASGANVLTFGAGSRLTVL.

Of note for this clone: The read finishes 3 residues shy of the CDR3 end, and the germline J gene is used to complete it. The chain employs TRBV19 and TRBJ2-1; 15 positions agree with TRBD2. The CDR3 runs to 15 residues. The trim removed 8 bases at V and 2 bases at J, leaving 1 base unmatched. Germline V gene data show CDR1 as LNHDA and CDR2 as SQIVND (reference sequence). CDR3 protein: CASGTSGGTYNEQFF. The CDR3 DNA, read in part, is TGTGCCAGTGGGACTAGCGGGGGGACCTACAATGAG.

Of note for this clone: Read data end 3 residues before the CDR3 end; the end is taken from the germline J gene. The rearrangement links TRBV11-3 to TRBJ2-7; 10 nucleotides line up with TRBD1. Germline CDR1 reads SGHNT; CDR2 reads YENEEA. V trimming: 7 bases; J trimming: 3 bases; junction bases outside the gene matches: 3. This CDR3 spans 13 amino acids. The chain's CDR3 is CASKGTGDYEQYF. The DNA read from the CDR3 is TGTGCCAGCAAGGGGACAGGGGACTACGAG.

This clone showed up many times. The sequenced fragment ends 3 residues before the CDR3 boundary, so the rest is inferred from the germline J gene. The rearrangement joins TRBV7-9 to TRBJ1-2; D gene unclear. The germline V gene has CDR1 SEHNR and CDR2 FQNEAQ (reference sequence). The CDR3 is made up of 13 amino acids. V gave up 4 bases and J gave up 3 bases, with 9 bases separating them. CDR3 loop: CASSSPVDYGYTF. CDR3 bases read: TGTGCCAGCAGCTCCCCAGTTGACTATGGC.

This clone was seen more than once but under ten times. The junction does not match germline at one end; this may be a read error. The read stops 3 residues short of the end of the CDR3; the missing end is completed from the germline J gene. Other DNA sequences in the sample encode the same CDR3. This rearrangement joins TRBV19 to TRBJ1-3; tentative D call: TRBD1 (5 bases). Germline CDR1 and CDR2: LNHDA and SQIVND (reference sequence). This CDR3 is 16 amino acids long. Incomplete CDR3 DNA: TGTGCCAGTACCCTAGGGGTCTTCAACTCTGGAAACACG. Its translation is CASTLGVFNSGNT. The full CDR3 protein is CASTLGVFNSGNTIYF.

This clone was seen many times. The CDR3 end falls 3 residues outside the read, so it is completed with the germline J gene. The chain carries TRBV20-1 and TRBJ1-4; D call uncertain. The CDR3 sequence is 10 residues long. CDR1 is DFQATT, CDR2 SNEGSKA, per germline (reference sequence). The V gene lost 3 bases and the J gene lost 10 bases, with 6 bases spanning the gap. The CDR3 sequence is CSASRGKLFF. CDR3 DNA, as far as it was read: TGCAGTGCTAGTCGGGGAAAA.

This clone was counted many times. Read sequence stops 3 residues before the CDR3 end, and the germline J gene provides the missing end. The rearrangement links TRBV5-1 to TRBJ2-1; 13 bases are a match to TRBD2. CDR1 is SGHRS, CDR2 YFSETQ, per germline. The CDR3 extends over 17 amino acids. Trimming removed 4 bases from V and 5 bases from J; junction bases left unmatched: 9. The sequenced part of the CDR3 DNA is TGCGCCAGCAGCCCTTCTTGGACTAGCGGGAGAGACAATGAG. Its translation: CASSPSWTSGRDNE. The full CDR3 is CASSPSWTSGRDNEQFF.

This clone has a handful of counts. Read coverage stops 3 residues before the CDR3 terminus; the germline J gene supplies the remainder. The chain is built from TRBV5-1 and TRBJ2-1, with 8 bases identical to TRBD2. The V segment lost 5 bases and the J segment 6 bases; nucleotides outside the gene matches: 10. The CDR3 is made up of 15 amino acids. Germline V gene data show CDR1 as SGHRS and CDR2 as YFSETQ. The sequenced CDR3 bases are TGCGCCAGCAGACGGACGGGACGGGGGGGCAATGAG. It codes for CASRRTGRGGNE. The entire CDR3 protein is CASRRTGRGGNEQFF.

A note on this clone: Read coverage stops 3 residues before the CDR3 terminus; the germline J gene supplies the remainder. The chain employs TRBV20-1 and TRBJ2-1; 14 positions match TRBD2. V lost 3 bases to trimming and J lost 3 bases; unmatched junction nucleotides: 7. This CDR3 spans 17 amino acids. In germline, CDR1 is DFQATT, CDR2 SNEGSKA (reference sequence). Incomplete CDR3 DNA: TGCAGTGCTAGGGTGACTAGCGGGAGGGCGGGCTACAATGAG. It yields the protein CSARVTSGRAGYNE. The whole CDR3 sequence is CSARVTSGRAGYNEQFF.

The sample holds many counts of this clone. The read stops 3 residues short of the end of the CDR3; the missing end is completed from the germline J gene. V and J are TRBV20-1 and TRBJ1-5; a possible D gene is TRBD1 (5 bases). CDR1 is DFQATT, CDR2 SNEGSKA, per germline (reference sequence). V shed 3 bases and J shed 9 bases, with 15 bases lying between them. This CDR3 comprises 13 residues. The CDR3 loop is CSASQGGRGPQHF. CDR3 bases read: TGCAGTGCTAGTCAGGGAGGGCGAGGGCCC.

This clone was counted at least ten times. The CDR3 end lies 3 residues beyond the end of the read and is filled in from the germline J gene. The chain employs TRBV5-8 and TRBJ1-2, with unresolved D. The CDR3 sequence is 15 residues long. In germline, CDR1 is SGHTS, CDR2 YDEGEE. V gave up 5 bases and J gave up 6 bases, with 20 bases separating them. Incomplete CDR3 DNA: TGTGCCAGCAGGGCACAGCTAGCAAAGGAGGATGGC. Its protein product is CASRAQLAKEDG. From start to end, the CDR3 is CASRAQLAKEDGYTF. The full variable domain, in which reference TRBV5-8 and TRBJ1-2 provide the parts outside the CDR3, is EAGVTQSPTHLIKTRGQQATLRCSPISGHTSVYWYQQALGLGLQFLLWYDEGEERNRGNFPPRFSGRQFPNYSSELNVNALELEDSALYLCASRAQLAKEDGYTFGSGTRLTVV.

In its sample, this clone was seen many times. The read gets to within 3 residues of the CDR3 end, and the germline J gene fills in the rest. The chain carries TRBV14 and TRBJ2-3; 11 bases are a match to TRBD2. From germline, CDR1 is SGHDN and CDR2 FVKESK. There are 16 residues in the CDR3. Trimming at V came to 0 bases and at J to 5 bases, leaving 4 bases not matched to a gene. CDR3 sequence: CASSQDHSGRGDTQYF. The sequenced part of the CDR3 DNA is TGTGCCAGCAGCCAAGACCATAGCGGGAGGGGAGATACG.

This clone was observed at least ten times. At one of its ends the junction is not consistent with the germline gene, which may arise from a read error. From the germline J gene comes the end of the CDR3, since the read stops 3 residues before it. V usage is TRBV5-6 and J usage is TRBJ1-2; D remains unclear. Germline V gene data show CDR1 as SGHDT and CDR2 as YYEEEE. The CDR3 contains 13 residues. The CDR3: CTSSSPPVVGYTF. The part of the CDR3 DNA that was read is TGTACCAGCAGCTCCCCGCCGGTAGTAGGC.

This clone was seen at least ten times. With the read ending 3 residues before the CDR3 end, the germline J gene is used to fill in that end. The chain employs TRBV30 and TRBJ2-5; TRBD2 is a possible D gene (6 bases). CDR3 size: 11 residues. Germline CDR1 is GTSNPN and CDR2 is SVGIG (reference sequence). The germline V and J ends were trimmed by 2 bases and 5 bases, with 6 bases remaining between them. CDR3 DNA, as far as it was read: TGTGCCTGGAGTCGGGGGGAGACC. Translation: CAWSRGET. The full CDR3 protein is CAWSRGETQYF.